This T cell receptor (beta chain) stems from a study of blood T cell repertoires in COVID-19. Original data processing: Amplified reference gene primers provided the basis for estimating nucleated cell counts. This table comes from immunoSEQ multiplex PCR, and its TCRdb copy is limited to in-frame clones, with some not included. V and J calls and clone size are given by that table; D and trimming were obtained from the DNA. The sample carries 150,000 to 200,000 clones, roughly 85% recorded once. This TCR was recovered from a human donor with acute or convalescent COVID-19. The donor label of this sample is uncertain. Sample: peripheral blood.

CDR3 in DNA: TGTGCCAGCAGTTACTCCGGAGTCGCCAAAAACATTCAGTACTTC. It codes for CASSYSGVAKNIQYF. The rearrangement uses TRBV6-2 or TRBV6-3 and TRBJ2-4; no reliable D call. There are 15 residues in the CDR3. Germline loops: CDR1 MNHEY, CDR2 SVGEGT. V lost 0 bases and J lost 1, with 7 bases in between.